This TCR beta chain was recovered during a study of blood T cell repertoires in COVID-19. The assay was immunoSEQ multiplex PCR, and TCRdb's table has in-frame clones only and misses some. This table holds approximately 170,000 clones, about 85% found once. V lost 6 bases and J 3 bases, leaving 3 bases between the germline ends. The germline V gene has CDR1 MNHEY and CDR2 SVGAGI. This CDR3 comprises 11 residues. The receptor was derived from a man between 65 and 85 years old who had recovered from COVID-19. The chain has TRBV6-5 and TRBJ1-3; D unresolved. Sequenced: peripheral blood. The CDR3 sequence is CASRYGNTIYF. Here the CDR3 DNA reads TGTGCCAGCAGATATGGAAACACCATATATTTT.